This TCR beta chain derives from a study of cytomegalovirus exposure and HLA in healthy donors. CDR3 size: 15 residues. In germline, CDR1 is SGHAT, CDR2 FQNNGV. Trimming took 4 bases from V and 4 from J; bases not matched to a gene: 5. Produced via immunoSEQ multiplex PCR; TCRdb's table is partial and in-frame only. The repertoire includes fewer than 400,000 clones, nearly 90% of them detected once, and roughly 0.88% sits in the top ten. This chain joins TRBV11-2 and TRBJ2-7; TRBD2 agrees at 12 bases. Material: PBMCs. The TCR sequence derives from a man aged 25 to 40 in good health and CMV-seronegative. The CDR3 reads CASSSASGGGYEQYF. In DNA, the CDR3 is TGTGCCAGCAGCTCGGCTAGCGGGGGGGGATACGAGCAGTACTTC. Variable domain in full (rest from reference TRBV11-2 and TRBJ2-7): EAGVAQSPRYKIIEKRQSVAFWCNPISGHATLYWYQQILGQGPKLLIQFQNNGVVDDSQLPKDRFSAERLKGVDSTLKIQPAKLEDSAVYLCASSSASGGGYEQYFGPGTRLTVT.